The rows below give T cell receptor beta chains drawn from one sample of a study of identical twins. MiXCR, applied by TCRdb to the 5' RACE reads, yields one record per CDR3 protein. This repertoire shows about 890,000 distinct CDR3 sequences, 10% to 15% found once; its top ten account for about 1.6%. These same data were also listed under a study on yellow fever vaccine responses in identical twins.

Sequencing was done on a sample of PBMCs. The receptors derive from a woman between 18 and 29 years old in good health. Both conserved end residues are part of each CDR3. The order of the fields is V gene, D gene, clone size, J gene, CDR3 protein, CDR3 DNA. A D gene is named only where the DNA matches it firmly. Some rows have no size entry. The others give once, few or many, or a class for an expanded clone.

TRBV3-1,TRBD2,-,TRBJ2-1,CASSQEEGLAGVVGSYNEQFF,TGTGCCAGCAGCCAAGAAGAGGGACTAGCGGGAGTGGTGGGGTCCTACAATGAGCAGTTCTTC
TRBV4-2,TRBD2,-,TRBJ2-1,CASSQGLAGQSSYNEQFF,TGTGCCAGCAGCCAAGGACTAGCGGGCCAAAGCTCCTACAATGAGCAGTTCTTC
TRBV5-1,-,few,TRBJ1-5,CASSDKGPPQPQHF,TGCGCCAGCAGCGACAAAGGGCCCCCACAGCCCCAGCATTTT
TRBV7-9,-,few,TRBJ2-5,CASGHPFGTQYF,TGTGCCAGCGGGCACCCTTTTGGGACCCAGTACTTC
TRBV5-1,-,-,TRBJ1-1,CASSLRLGPSTGTEAFF,TGCGCCAGCAGCTTGAGGTTAGGGCCCTCGACGGGCACTGAAGCTTTCTTT
TRBV23-1,TRBD1,-,TRBJ1-5,CATAGTGFPWSPSNQPQHF,TGCGCCACCGCCGGGACAGGATTTCCCTGGAGCCCTAGCAATCAGCCCCAGCATTTT
TRBV6-5,-,-,TRBJ1-4,CASSYGRFNEKLFF,TGTGCCAGCAGTTACGGGAGGTTTAATGAAAAACTGTTTTTT
TRBV5-1,TRBD2,-,TRBJ2-1,CASSSRLAGENEQFF,TGCGCCAGCAGCTCCCGACTAGCGGGAGAGAATGAGCAGTTCTTC
TRBV9,-,-,TRBJ1-4,CASSGPVQGGLVEKLFF,TGTGCCAGCAGCGGACCCGTCCAAGGGGGACTGGTTGAAAAACTGTTTTTT
TRBV7-2,-,few,TRBJ2-3,CASSLAGRTFTDTQYF,TGTGCCAGCAGCTTAGCGGGGCGGACTTTCACAGATACGCAGTATTTT
TRBV4-1,TRBD1,few,TRBJ2-2,CASSDTGGIGELFF,TGCGCCAGCAGCGATACAGGGGGTATCGGGGAGCTGTTTTTT
TRBV19,-,-,TRBJ2-3,CASSRETKALTDTQYF,TGTGCCAGTAGTAGGGAGACGAAGGCCCTTACAGATACGCAGTATTTT
TRBV20-1,-,few,TRBJ2-5,CSARSQDLKETQYF,TGCAGTGCTAGATCCCAGGACTTAAAAGAGACCCAGTACTTC
TRBV3-1,TRBD2,few,TRBJ2-2,CASSQPLAGANTGELFF,TGTGCCAGCAGCCAGCCTCTAGCGGGGGCGAACACCGGGGAGCTGTTTTTT
TRBV15,TRBD1,few,TRBJ2-2,CATSRGDRGNTGELFF,TGTGCCACCAGCAGAGGCGACAGGGGGAACACCGGGGAGCTGTTTTTT
TRBV7-6,-,-,TRBJ2-3,CASSSKRTDTQYF,TGTGCCAGCAGCTCGAAGCGAACGGATACGCAGTATTTT
TRBV7-8,-,-,TRBJ2-1,CASNSDLAGRGNEQFF,TGTGCCAGCAACTCAGACCTTGCGGGAAGGGGCAATGAGCAGTTCTTC
TRBV9,TRBD2,few,TRBJ2-1,CASSVAGGGSYNEQFF,TGTGCCAGCAGCGTAGCCGGGGGGGGCTCCTACAATGAGCAGTTCTTC
TRBV3-1,TRBD2,-,TRBJ2-7,CASSRKLAGGPLSIEQYF,TGTGCCAGCAGCCGCAAACTAGCGGGAGGGCCACTTTCCATCGAGCAGTACTTC
TRBV15,-,-,TRBJ2-5,CATSSPDNQETQYF,TGTGCCACCAGCAGCCCGGACAACCAAGAGACCCAGTACTTC
TRBV29-1,-,few,TRBJ2-5,CSVEQQAETQYF,TGCAGCGTTGAACAACAGGCAGAGACCCAGTACTTC
TRBV7-9,-,-,TRBJ1-1,CASSSSWGGVNTEAFF,TGTGCCAGCAGCTCATCCTGGGGGGGGGTGAACACTGAAGCTTTCTTT
TRBV12-3/TRBV12-4,-,-,TRBJ1-1,CASSLIEGYGAFF,TGTGCCAGCAGTTTAATCGAAGGTTATGGAGCTTTCTTT
TRBV6-1,TRBD1,-,TRBJ2-5,CASSANGQGRQETQYF,TGTGCCAGCAGTGCAAATGGACAGGGTCGTCAAGAGACCCAGTACTTC
TRBV11-2,TRBD2,few,TRBJ2-1,CASSRAGVAGRNEQFF,TGTGCCAGCAGCCGCGCGGGGGTAGCGGGCCGAAATGAGCAGTTCTTC
TRBV7-9,-,few,TRBJ1-4,CASSLAPALNEKLFF,TGTGCCAGCAGCTTAGCGCCAGCCCTTAATGAAAAACTGTTTTTT
TRBV12-3/TRBV12-4,-,few,TRBJ2-5,CASSPRTFGRPGRETQYF,TGTGCCAGCAGTCCACGAACCTTCGGACGGCCCGGCCGAGAGACCCAGTACTTC
TRBV20-1,TRBD2,-,TRBJ2-1,CSAKGLAVNEQFF,TGCAGTGCCAAAGGACTAGCGGTCAATGAGCAGTTCTTC
TRBV24-1,-,few,TRBJ2-5,CATSRRVGETQYF,TGTGCCACCAGTCGGAGGGTCGGAGAGACCCAGTACTTC
TRBV15,-,-,TRBJ2-2,CATSRDTAGVTGELFF,TGTGCCACCAGCAGAGACACGGCAGGGGTCACCGGGGAGCTGTTTTTT
TRBV6-1,-,-,TRBJ1-1,CASSEPGKNTEAFF,TGTGCCAGCAGTGAACCGGGTAAGAACACTGAAGCTTTCTTT
TRBV6-2/TRBV6-3,-,-,TRBJ2-3,CASRSSSGYTQYF,TGTGCCAGCAGATCCTCCTCGGGCTATACGCAGTATTTT
TRBV6-2/TRBV6-3,-,many,TRBJ1-6,CASSYQGGFSPLHF,TGTGCCAGCAGTTACCAGGGTGGGTTTTCACCCCTCCACTTT
TRBV5-1,-,few,TRBJ2-1,CASSLPGRGNEQFF,TGCGCCAGCAGCTTGCCCGGGAGAGGCAATGAGCAGTTCTTC
TRBV20-1,TRBD2,-,TRBJ2-1,CSARGPSGRSYNEQFF,TGCAGTGCTAGAGGCCCTAGCGGGCGCTCCTACAATGAGCAGTTCTTC
TRBV27,-,few,TRBJ1-5,CASSLSWDVNQPQHF,TGTGCCAGCAGTTTATCTTGGGACGTCAATCAGCCCCAGCATTTT
TRBV5-1,TRBD1,many,TRBJ1-1,CASSPGTVEAFF,TGCGCCAGCAGCCCCGGGACAGTTGAAGCTTTCTTT
TRBV29-1,TRBD2,-,TRBJ2-3,CSVHGRLTWDTQYF,TGCAGCGTCCACGGGAGGCTGACCTGGGATACGCAGTATTTT
TRBV5-6,-,many,TRBJ2-3,CASSLVRTDTQYF,TGTGCCAGCAGCTTGGTCCGAACAGATACGCAGTATTTT
TRBV7-9,-,few,TRBJ1-5,CASGSGAQQPQHF,TGTGCCAGCGGCTCGGGGGCGCAACAGCCCCAGCATTTT
TRBV12-3/TRBV12-4,-,many,TRBJ1-1,CAISGTLNTEAFF,TGTGCCATCTCCGGGACCTTGAACACTGAAGCTTTCTTT
TRBV5-1,-,many,TRBJ1-1,CASSLDPGAPSTEAFF,TGCGCCAGCAGCTTGGACCCGGGCGCCCCTTCCACTGAAGCTTTCTTT
TRBV12-3/TRBV12-4,TRBD1,many,TRBJ1-5,CASSQNRGPSNQPQHF,TGTGCCAGCAGTCAGAACAGGGGGCCGAGCAATCAGCCCCAGCATTTT
TRBV5-1,-,-,TRBJ2-7,CASSLRGDTYEQYF,TGCGCCAGCAGCTTGAGGGGGGATACCTACGAGCAGTACTTC
TRBV27,-,few,TRBJ2-3,CASSLRGRGGDTQYF,TGTGCCAGCAGTTTAAGGGGGCGTGGGGGGGATACGCAGTATTTT
TRBV5-1,TRBD2,few,TRBJ2-5,CASSFGAGGPQETQYF,TGCGCCAGCAGCTTCGGAGCGGGAGGTCCACAAGAGACCCAGTACTTC
TRBV2,-,few,TRBJ1-1,CASSESWGLGGIAEAFF,TGTGCCAGCAGTGAAAGTTGGGGCCTCGGGGGGATTGCTGAAGCTTTCTTT
TRBV12-3/TRBV12-4,-,many,TRBJ1-2,CASSPRTDYGYTF,TGTGCCAGCAGTCCCAGGACAGACTATGGCTACACCTTC
TRBV28,TRBD2,-,TRBJ2-2,CASSSLTSGRAYTGELFF,TGTGCCAGCAGCTCTCTGACTAGCGGGAGGGCCTACACCGGGGAGCTGTTTTTT
TRBV3-1,-,few,TRBJ2-5,CASSTQQQGGETQYF,TGTGCCAGCAGCACCCAACAACAGGGTGGGGAGACCCAGTACTTC
TRBV5-6,TRBD2,few,TRBJ2-3,CASSFAASGGTGSDTQYF,TGTGCCAGCAGCTTCGCGGCTAGCGGGGGCACGGGGTCAGATACGCAGTATTTT
TRBV24-1,TRBD1,many,TRBJ2-2,CATSEDRAITGELFF,TGTGCCACCAGTGAGGACAGGGCGATCACCGGGGAGCTGTTTTTT
TRBV7-3,-,-,TRBJ2-1,CASSLTAHTRNEQFF,TGTGCCAGCAGCTTAACAGCCCACACGCGGAATGAGCAGTTCTTC
TRBV7-9,-,few,TRBJ2-1,CASIGGASSYNEQFF,TGTGCCAGCATCGGCGGGGCCAGCTCCTACAATGAGCAGTTCTTC
TRBV27,-,-,TRBJ1-1,CASSYQGGSTEAFF,TGTGCCAGCAGCTACCAGGGTGGCAGCACTGAAGCTTTCTTT
TRBV12-3/TRBV12-4,-,many,TRBJ1-1,CASKSGVNTEAFF,TGTGCCAGCAAGAGCGGGGTGAACACTGAAGCTTTCTTT
TRBV14,TRBD2,few,TRBJ2-6,CASSQQGLAAYSGANVLTF,TGTGCCAGCAGCCAACAGGGACTAGCGGCCTACTCTGGGGCCAACGTCCTGACTTTC
TRBV6-1,-,few,TRBJ2-2,CASSGIANTGELFF,TGTGCCAGCAGTGGAATAGCGAACACCGGGGAGCTGTTTTTT
TRBV29-1,-,few,TRBJ2-1,CSVDHRTWDEQFF,TGCAGCGTTGATCACAGGACATGGGATGAGCAGTTCTTC